The 7 T cell receptor beta chains below were found in one sample sequenced in a study of early T cells in non-severe SARS-CoV-2 infection (dated by TCRdb to about 2021). Libraries were prepared through 5' RACE. Instrument on record: NextSeq 500. TCRdb itself trimmed the public reads at Q25 with fastp, ran MiXCR and retained productive beta chains. For every CDR3 protein sequence, its rows merge into one entry that carries the most common genes and DNA. Present in this sample are 85,000 to 100,000 distinct CDR3 sequences, roughly 13% of which were seen just once. Clones ranked in the top ten supply 2% to 2.5% of the sample. Sequenced: whole blood. These receptors all come from an adult who was a healthcare worker with PCR-confirmed SARS-CoV-2 infection or an uninfected control (not recorded which).

This clonotype was counted between two and nine times. One junction end does not reproduce the germline sequence, and a read error may be involved. The CDR3 region has the DNA TGTGCTAGCAGCTCGACAGCCACAGATACGCAGTATTTT. It is translated as CASSSTATDTQYF. V and J are TRBV7-7 and TRBJ2-3, with D possibly matching TRBD1 (5 bases). The CDR3 is 13 amino acids. The germline V gene encodes CDR1 SSHAT and CDR2 FNYEAQ (reference sequence).

This clonotype has at least ten counts. The CDR3 region has the DNA TGTGCCAGCAGCCAAGACTTAGGACAGGGGCCTGGCTACACCTTC. Protein sequence: CASSQDLGQGPGYTF. The V gene is TRBV4-2, the J gene TRBJ1-2; 9 bases align to TRBD1. Germline values: CDR1 LGHNA, CDR2 YNFKEQ. CDR3 length: 15 amino acids. V was clipped by 0 bases and J by 7 bases; unmatched bases: 6.

In its sample, this clonotype was seen many times. The J gene is TRBJ2-7, the V gene TRBV10-3; 7 bases are a match to TRBD1. V lost 0 bases to trimming and J lost 6 bases; unmatched junction nucleotides: 8. This CDR3 has 15 amino acids. Looked up from germline, CDR1 is ENHRY and CDR2 is SYGVKD. The CDR3 coding sequence is TGTGCCATCAGTGAGTCAGGGCAGGGGGTAGCCGAGCAGTACTTC. This gives the protein CAISESGQGVAEQYF.

The CDR3 is CSAEPQGARADTQYF. The CDR3 region has the DNA TGCAGTGCGGAACCACAGGGGGCAAGGGCAGATACGCAGTATTTT. The chain uses TRBV20-1 and TRBJ2-3, with 9 bases identical to TRBD1. From germline, CDR1 is DFQATT and CDR2 SNEGSKA (reference sequence). The CDR3 extends over 15 amino acids. Unmatched junction bases numbered 11, after V lost 6 bases and J lost 4 bases.

Only a few counts were recorded for this clonotype. The chain joins TRBV4-1 to TRBJ2-3, with 9 bases identical to TRBD2. Trimming took 7 bases from V and 5 from J; bases not matched to a gene: 7. CDR1 and CDR2 (germline): MGHRA, YSYEKL. The CDR3 length is 14 residues. CDR3 sequence (DNA): TGCGCCAGCACTGCGGGGGGGCGAGTAGATACGCAGTATTTT. Amino acid sequence: CASTAGGRVDTQYF.

This chain connects TRBV6-1 to TRBJ1-1; tentatively, D is TRBD1 (5 bases). The V end was cut by 6 bases, the J end by 1 base, with 18 bases between. CDR3 length equals 16 residues. Germline V gene lookup returns CDR1 MNHNS and CDR2 SASEGT. Here the CDR3 DNA reads TGTGCCAGCAGCCCCCCGGGACGGGCGCGGAACACTGAAGCTTTCTTT. This sequence encodes CASSPPGRARNTEAFF.

This clonotype was seen only a few times. V is TRBV12-3 or TRBV12-4 and J is TRBJ2-2; D is unresolved. This CDR3 has 15 amino acids. V lost 8 bases and J lost 0, with 13 bases in between. DNA of the CDR3: TGTGCCAGCGCCAAAAGAGGAGCGAACACCGGGGAGCTGTTTTTT. As protein: CASAKRGANTGELFF.